The 26 T cell receptor beta chains given below trace back to one sample, sequenced in a study of T cell responses to AZD1222 COVID-19 vaccine (dated by TCRdb to the early 2020s). Library preparation was by the immunoSEQ multiplex PCR assay. The immuneACCESS repertoire file appears here via TCRdb, limited to in-frame rearrangements. These files lack a portion of the clones; in checked studies, under half of the deficit traces to unresolved V genes, and the cause of the others is not known. For this sample the table gives 110,000 to 150,000 clones, of which roughly nine tenths were detected only once. The ten largest clones take up under 4% of the sample. The label giving this sample's time point can be read as: baseline before first vaccination. The sequencing used peripheral blood, collected on day 0 of AZD1222 vaccination. The receptors derive from an adult in good health.

The chain has TRBV7-3 and TRBJ2-1; D might be TRBD2 (6 bases). CDR1 and CDR2 from the germline V gene are SGHTA and FQGTGA. Trimming cost V 5 bases and J 13 bases, with 15 bases left between them. This CDR3 is 12 amino acids long. The CDR3 is CASSPPGGLQFF. Here the CDR3 DNA reads TGTGCCAGCAGCCCCCCAGGTGGACTACAGTTCTTC.

The genes are TRBV6-6 and TRBJ1-5; D gene ambiguous. The germline V gene has CDR1 MNHNY and CDR2 SVGAGI (reference sequence). Trimming took off 2 bases at V and 6 bases at J, with 11 bases between the two ends. This CDR3 region has 14 residues. CDR3 amino acids: CASSYRAEGQPQHF. As DNA, the CDR3 is TGTGCCAGCAGTTACAGGGCCGAGGGTCAGCCCCAGCATTTT.

This sequence joins TRBV4-1 and TRBJ2-2; D may be TRBD2 (5 bases). The germline V gene has CDR1 MGHRA and CDR2 YSYEKL. V lost 5 bases, J lost 3 bases, and 10 bases lay in between. This CDR3 has 14 residues. CDR3 in amino acids: CASSASGYTGELFF. Written as DNA, the CDR3 is TGCGCCAGCAGCGCCAGCGGTTACACCGGGGAGCTGTTTTTT.

The rearrangement links TRBV6-6 to TRBJ1-1; D not certain. This CDR3 comprises 14 residues. The V gene lost 0 bases and the J gene lost 1 base, with 6 bases spanning the gap. Germline V gene lookup returns CDR1 MNHNY and CDR2 SVGAGI (reference sequence). CDR3 sequence (DNA): TGTGCCAGCAGTTACTCGGGAGAGAACACTGAAGCTTTCTTT. It codes for CASSYSGENTEAFF.

The chain has TRBV28 and TRBJ1-6; D not resolved. The CDR3 extends over 15 amino acids. V was clipped by 3 bases and J by 0 bases, with 6 bases between them. Looked up from germline, CDR1 is MDHEN and CDR2 is SYDVKM. This CDR3 reads CASSLESSYNSPLHF. The CDR3 bases are TGTGCCAGCAGTTTGGAAAGCTCCTATAATTCACCCCTCCACTTT.

CDR3 in amino acids: CASSGRATGADTQYF. The CDR3 region has the DNA TGCGCCAGCAGTGGGAGGGCGACAGGGGCAGATACGCAGTATTTT. The genes are TRBV5-1 and TRBJ2-3, with a weak D call TRBD1 (8 bases). Trimming removed 5 bases at V and 4 bases at J, with 17 bases between. The CDR3 loop spans 15 amino acids. The germline V gene has CDR1 SGHRS and CDR2 YFSETQ.

This clone was observed a handful of times. V gene TRBV12-3 or TRBV12-4 combines with J gene TRBJ2-5, with unresolved D. This CDR3 contains 12 residues. Trimming stripped 6 bases from V and 3 bases from J, with 8 bases between. The CDR3 coding sequence is TGTGCCAGCAGCTCAGGAAAAGAGACCCAGTACTTC. It encodes CASSSGKETQYF.

The chain recombines TRBV12-3 or TRBV12-4 with TRBJ1-2; D remains ambiguous. The CDR3 is 11 amino acids. V lost 6 bases, J lost 8 bases, and 10 bases lay in between. The CDR3 DNA reads as TGTGCCAGCAGGCCGGCTCGGGGCTACACCTTC. Translating it yields CASRPARGYTF.

CDR3 residues: CASSLASWQGGGYTF. In nucleotides, the CDR3 is TGTGCCAGCAGCTTGGCGTCCTGGCAGGGTGGTGGCTACACCTTC. The chain has TRBV5-6 and TRBJ1-2; tentatively, D is TRBD1 (5 bases). In germline, CDR1 is SGHDT, CDR2 YYEEEE. V was clipped by 0 bases and J by 7 bases, with 16 bases between them. The CDR3 runs to 15 residues.

CDR3 nucleotide sequence: TGTGCCAGCAGCTTAGCGGCTAGTTACGAGCAGTACTTC. Translating gives CASSLAASYEQYF. This chain joins TRBV7-9 and TRBJ2-7, with no clear D. This CDR3 comprises 13 residues. Looked up from germline, CDR1 is SEHNR and CDR2 is FQNEAQ (reference sequence). Trimming removed 0 bases at V and 4 bases at J, with 7 bases between.

The count of this clone is one. This chain uses TRBV5-4 with TRBJ1-1, with 12 nucleotides matching TRBD1. Germline CDR1 and CDR2: SGHNT and YYREEE (reference sequence). The CDR3 contains 17 residues. Trimming removed 4 bases from V and 4 bases from J; junction bases left unmatched: 11. CDR3 in DNA: TGTGCCAGCAGCCGAACCCGGGACAGGGGGCTGGGCACTGAAGCTTTCTTT. Protein sequence: CASSRTRDRGLGTEAFF.

V gene TRBV27 combines with J gene TRBJ1-2; a possible D gene is TRBD1 (5 bases). With 7 bases removed from V and 2 bases from J, the gap between germline ends came to 14 bases. This CDR3 is built from 14 residues. In germline, CDR1 is MNHEY, CDR2 SMNVEV (reference sequence). CDR3 bases: TGTGCCAGCACCCCCCTTGGGGGAAACTATGGCTACACCTTC. Its translation: CASTPLGGNYGYTF.

J is TRBJ2-1 and V is TRBV27; 8 nucleotides line up with TRBD1. With 6 bases clipped from V and 3 bases from J, the junction kept 10 bases outside the gene matches. This CDR3 contains 16 residues. Germline CDR1 and CDR2: MNHEY and SMNVEV (reference sequence). In DNA form, the CDR3 reads TGTGCCAGCAGAATTTACGGGACAGGCCACTACAATGAGCAGTTCTTC. This gives the protein CASRIYGTGHYNEQFF.

The chain links TRBV19 to TRBJ2-1; 10 bases are a match to TRBD2. The CDR3 sequence is 16 residues long. The V and J ends lost 7 bases and 0 bases, in that order; junction bases with no gene match: 6. Germline assignment: CDR1 LNHDA and CDR2 SQIVND (reference sequence). Here the CDR3 reads CASTPSGGSSYNEQFF. DNA of the CDR3: TGTGCCAGTACACCTAGCGGGGGTAGCTCCTACAATGAGCAGTTCTTC.

This chain joins TRBV7-2 and TRBJ1-5, with 7 bases lining up with TRBD1. CDR1 and CDR2 from the germline V gene are SGHTA and FQGNSA. The ends lost 4 bases at V and 5 bases at J; junction bases unmatched: 2. The CDR3 totals 13 residues. The CDR3 nucleotides read TGTGCCAGCAGCTCGACAGGGTATCAGCCCCAGCATTTT. It translates to CASSSTGYQPQHF.

The chain couples TRBV28 to TRBJ2-2; 8 bases fit TRBD1. Germline lookup yields CDR1 MDHEN and CDR2 SYDVKM. This CDR3 has 16 amino acids. J was trimmed by 1 base and V by 2 bases; bases with no gene match: 3. For the CDR3, the DNA is TGTGCCAGCAGTTTAGGGGGACAGGAGAACACCGGGGAGCTGTTTTTT. It is translated as CASSLGGQENTGELFF. The whole variable domain, remainder taken from reference TRBV28 and TRBJ2-2, is DVKVTQSSRYLVKRTGEKVFLECVQDMDHENMFWYRQDPGLGLRLIYFSYDVKMKEKGDIPEGYSVSREKKERFSLILESASTNQTSMYLCASSLGGQENTGELFFGEGSRLTVL.

The V and J genes are TRBV9 and TRBJ2-3; D unresolved. Looked up from germline, CDR1 is SGDLS and CDR2 is YYNGEE. The V and J ends lost 0 bases and 5 bases respectively, with 4 bases between them. This CDR3 is built from 12 residues. CDR3 in amino acids: CASSVGVDTQYF. Written as DNA, the CDR3 is TGTGCCAGCAGCGTAGGGGTAGATACGCAGTATTTT.

The V and J genes are TRBV28 and TRBJ1-1; D is perhaps TRBD1 (5 bases). The germline V gene has CDR1 MDHEN and CDR2 SYDVKM. Trimming pared 2 bases from V and 4 bases from J, leaving 11 bases between. This CDR3 region has 14 residues. CDR3: CASSLDQGVTEAFF. CDR3 nucleotides: TGTGCCAGCAGTTTAGATCAAGGGGTCACTGAAGCTTTCTTT.

V is TRBV5-1 and J is TRBJ2-1, with D tentatively TRBD1 or TRBD2 (5 bases each). V shed 3 bases and J shed 3 bases, with 13 bases lying between them. This CDR3 is built from 15 residues. Germline CDR1 SGHRS, CDR2 YFSETQ. The CDR3 loop is CASSYEGIVYNEQFF. In DNA, the CDR3 is TGCGCCAGCAGCTATGAGGGGATAGTCTACAATGAGCAGTTCTTC.

The chain carries TRBV5-4 and TRBJ2-7; 9 bases fit TRBD1. This CDR3 is 15 amino acids long. J lost 4 bases, V lost 0 bases, and 5 bases had no gene match. The germline V gene encodes CDR1 SGHNT and CDR2 YYREEE (reference sequence). The CDR3 reads CASSLATGGTYEQYF. CDR3 sequence (DNA): TGTGCCAGCAGCTTGGCCACAGGGGGCACATACGAGCAGTACTTC.

V gene TRBV29-1 combines with J gene TRBJ2-1, with D possibly being TRBD1 (5 bases). Germline loops: CDR1 SQVTM, CDR2 ANQGSEA. The CDR3 contains 16 residues. V lost 7 bases and J 0 bases, leaving 19 bases between the germline ends. In DNA form, the CDR3 reads TGCAGCGCCAGGCAGGGTAGGGGAAGCTCCTACAATGAGCAGTTCTTC. This translates into CSARQGRGSSYNEQFF.

The chain combines TRBV30 with TRBJ2-7; 15 nucleotides match TRBD2. This CDR3 is built from 17 residues. The trim removed 2 bases at V and 7 bases at J, leaving 12 bases unmatched. Germline V lookup: CDR1 GTSNPN, CDR2 SVGIG (reference sequence). CDR3 in amino acids: CAWSLARTSGRAREQYF. The CDR3 nucleotides are TGTGCCTGGAGTCTGGCAAGGACTAGCGGGAGGGCGAGGGAGCAGTACTTC.

The chain has TRBV14 and TRBJ1-5; D remains ambiguous. The CDR3 is made up of 14 amino acids. Germline CDR1 is SGHDN and CDR2 is FVKESK. V was shortened by 2 bases and J by 6 bases, with 11 bases between the two germline ends. The CDR3 region is CASSQSGIFQPQHF. CDR3 DNA sequence: TGTGCCAGCAGCCAATCTGGGATTTTTCAGCCCCAGCATTTT.

V usage is TRBV9 and J usage is TRBJ1-3; D uncertain. Germline V gene lookup returns CDR1 SGDLS and CDR2 YYNGEE. This CDR3 is built from 16 residues. V was trimmed by 1 base and J by 0 bases, leaving 11 bases between them. CDR3 in amino acids: CASSVIGGISGNTIYF. The CDR3 nucleotides read TGTGCCAGCAGCGTAATCGGTGGGATCTCTGGAAACACCATATATTTT. Using reference TRBV9 and TRBJ1-3 for the parts outside the CDR3, the full variable domain is DSGVTQTPKHLITATGQRVTLRCSPRSGDLSVYWYQQSLDQGLQFLIQYYNGEERAKGNILERFSAQQFPDLHSELNLSSLELGDSALYFCASSVIGGISGNTIYFGEGSWLTVV.

The rearrangement joins TRBV2 to TRBJ2-7; D is ambiguous. Trimming removed 8 bases at V and 0 bases at J, with 11 bases between. CDR1 is SNHLY and CDR2 is FYNNEI in the germline V gene. This CDR3 has 13 amino acids. The CDR3 nucleotides are TGTGCCAGCGCCCTCGCTCCCTCCTACGAGCAGTACTTC. Its translation: CASALAPSYEQYF.

This chain uses TRBV9 with TRBJ1-1; 8 bases are a match to TRBD1. The CDR3 sequence is 18 residues long. Germline assignment: CDR1 SGDLS and CDR2 YYNGEE. Trimming removed 0 bases from V and 0 bases from J; junction bases left unmatched: 10. This CDR3 reads CASSVASGTGDMNTEAFF. CDR3 coding DNA: TGTGCCAGCAGCGTAGCCTCCGGGACAGGAGACATGAACACTGAAGCTTTCTTT.